This TCR beta chain was identified in a study of CXCR3-negative and CXCR3-positive naive CD8 T cells. There are 14 residues in the CDR3. The germline V gene has CDR1 LNHDA and CDR2 SQIVND (reference sequence). Naive CD8+ T cells displayed a CD45RO-CCR7+CD27+CD95- phenotype. Study-wide points: The TRB CDR3s that CXCR3-positive naive cells carried were more hydrophobic than those of CXCR3-negative naive cells.

A remark on this clonotype: Antigen: not known.

5' RACE with UMI labels generated the TRB cDNA libraries. TCRdb reprocessed the 5' RACE reads and stores each CDR3 protein as one record, lacking DNA. With roughly 130,000 distinct CDR3 sequences in the sample, the ten largest clones hold around 0.62%. The receptor was isolated from a human donor in good health. Some clones in this sample may be carry-over from other donors' samples. The genes are TRBV19 and TRBJ1-1. Sequencing was performed on naive CXCR3+ CD8+ T cells from blood. Specified subset: CD45RO-CCR7+CD27+CD95- naive CD8+ T cells expressing CXCR3 (TNR3+). The CDR3 reads CASTRSVEDTEAFF.